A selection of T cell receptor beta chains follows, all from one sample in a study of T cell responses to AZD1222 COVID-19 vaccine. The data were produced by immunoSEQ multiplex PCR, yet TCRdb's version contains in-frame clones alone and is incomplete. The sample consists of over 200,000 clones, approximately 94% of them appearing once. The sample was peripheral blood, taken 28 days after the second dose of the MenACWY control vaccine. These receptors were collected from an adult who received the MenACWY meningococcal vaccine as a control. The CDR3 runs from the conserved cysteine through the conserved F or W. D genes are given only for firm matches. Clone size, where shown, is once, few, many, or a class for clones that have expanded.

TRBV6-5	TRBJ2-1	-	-	CASSYGQGGGEQFF	TGTGCCAGCAGTTACGGGCAGGGAGGTGGTGAGCAGTTCTTC
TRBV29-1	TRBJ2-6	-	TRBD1	CSVEDSLRDRGLVGANVLTF	TGCAGCGTTGAAGATAGCCTGAGGGACAGGGGACTTGTTGGGGCCAACGTCCTGACTTTC
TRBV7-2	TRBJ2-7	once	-	CASSGQWGFEQYF	TGTGCCAGCAGCGGACAGTGGGGGTTCGAGCAGTACTTC
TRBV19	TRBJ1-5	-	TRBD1	CASSIGGQADQPQHF	TGTGCCAGTAGTATTGGTGGACAGGCTGATCAGCCCCAGCATTTT
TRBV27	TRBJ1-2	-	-	CASSLTGNYGYTF	TGTGCCAGCAGTTTAACAGGGAACTATGGCTACACCTTC
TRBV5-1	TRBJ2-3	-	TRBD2	CASSLFSGTPGTQYF	TGCGCCAGCAGCTTGTTTAGCGGGACCCCAGGTACGCAGTATTTT
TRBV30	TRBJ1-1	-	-	CAWSGTPRVNTEAFF	TGTGCCTGGTCCGGGACCCCGAGGGTGAACACTGAAGCTTTCTTT
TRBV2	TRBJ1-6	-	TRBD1	CASMGQGGTTNSPLHF	TGTGCCAGCATGGGACAGGGGGGCACCACCAATTCACCCCTCCACTTT
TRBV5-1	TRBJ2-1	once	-	CASSSGGGSSYNEQFF	TGCGCCAGCAGCTCGGGCGGCGGTAGCTCCTACAATGAGCAGTTCTTC
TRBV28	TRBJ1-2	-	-	CASSPGHRFYGYTF	TGTGCCAGCAGCCCCGGACACCGCTTTTATGGCTACACCTTC
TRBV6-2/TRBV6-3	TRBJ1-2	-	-	CASSYGTGNYGYTF	TGTGCCAGCAGTTACGGAACAGGGAACTATGGCTACACCTTC
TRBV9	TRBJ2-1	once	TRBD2	CASSVAGRGAPSYNEQFF	TGTGCCAGCAGCGTAGCAGGGCGGGGGGCCCCATCCTACAATGAGCAGTTCTTC
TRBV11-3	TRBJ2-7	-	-	CASSGDNSYEQYF	TGTGCCAGCAGCGGGGACAACTCCTACGAGCAGTACTTC
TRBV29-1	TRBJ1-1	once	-	CSVDADNTEAFF	TGCAGCGTTGATGCAGACAACACTGAAGCTTTCTTT
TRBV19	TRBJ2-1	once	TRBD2	CASSTGAGGTIGEQFF	TGTGCCAGTAGTACGGGAGCGGGAGGGACCATTGGTGAGCAGTTCTTC
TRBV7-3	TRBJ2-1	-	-	CASSLGGWLDSYNEQFF	TGTGCCAGCAGCTTAGGGGGGTGGCTAGACTCCTACAATGAGCAGTTCTTC
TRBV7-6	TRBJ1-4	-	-	CASSLAGTEPRLPTNEKLFF	TGTGCCAGCAGCTTAGCCGGCACAGAACCCCGGCTGCCCACTAATGAAAAACTGTTTTTT
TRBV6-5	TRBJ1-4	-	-	CASSYESPRAEKLFF	TGTGCCAGCAGTTACGAGAGCCCCCGAGCTGAAAAACTGTTTTTT
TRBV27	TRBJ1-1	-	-	CASSTRRTNTEAFF	TGTGCCAGCAGCACTCGACGGACGAACACTGAAGCTTTCTTT
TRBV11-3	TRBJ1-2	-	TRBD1	CASSEPGTESYGYTF	TGTGCCAGCAGCGAGCCCGGGACAGAGAGCTATGGCTACACCTTC
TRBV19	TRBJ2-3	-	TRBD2	CASSISSSGRSDTQYF	TGTGCCAGTAGTATATCGTCTAGCGGGAGGTCAGATACGCAGTATTTT
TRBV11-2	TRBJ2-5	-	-	CASSLAYQETQYF	TGTGCCAGCAGCTTAGCGTACCAAGAGACCCAGTACTTC
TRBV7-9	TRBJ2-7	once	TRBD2	CASSPRREGFGEQYF	TGTGCCAGCAGCCCCCGAAGGGAGGGATTCGGCGAGCAGTACTTC
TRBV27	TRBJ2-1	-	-	CATPQTDTSSYNEQFF	TGTGCCACCCCTCAGACAGATACCAGCTCCTACAATGAGCAGTTCTTC
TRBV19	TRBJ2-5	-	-	CASSRVHPTSQETQYF	TGTGCCAGTAGTAGGGTCCACCCCACTTCCCAAGAGACCCAGTACTTC
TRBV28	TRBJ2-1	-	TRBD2	CASSLRTSGSNIEQFF	TGTGCCAGCAGTCTCCGGACTAGCGGGAGTAATATTGAGCAGTTCTTC
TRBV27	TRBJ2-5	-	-	CASSSRDTGGETQYF	TGTGCCAGCAGTTCTCGGGACACTGGTGGGGAGACCCAGTACTTC
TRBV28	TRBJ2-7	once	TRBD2	CASSLGIAGYEQYF	TGTGCCAGCAGTTTAGGAATAGCGGGGTACGAGCAGTACTTC
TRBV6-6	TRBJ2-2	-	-	CASSYAATGELFF	TGTGCCAGCAGTTACGCAGCAACCGGGGAGCTGTTTTTT
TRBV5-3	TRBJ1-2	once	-	CARRKRQFYLYGYTF	TGTGCCAGAAGGAAAAGACAGTTTTATCTCTATGGCTACACCTTC
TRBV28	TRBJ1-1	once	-	CASSFPESNTEAFF	TGTGCCAGCAGTTTTCCCGAGAGCAACACTGAAGCTTTCTTT
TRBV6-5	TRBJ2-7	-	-	CASSTLQGGGYEQYF	TGTGCCAGCAGTACCCTGCAGGGGGGTGGATACGAGCAGTACTTC
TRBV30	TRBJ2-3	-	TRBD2	CAWNHGTSSVDTQYF	TGTGCCTGGAATCACGGGACTAGTTCTGTAGATACGCAGTATTTT
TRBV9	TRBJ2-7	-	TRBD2	CASSVVFSGTRYEQYF	TGTGCCAGCAGCGTAGTATTTAGCGGGACTCGCTACGAGCAGTACTTC
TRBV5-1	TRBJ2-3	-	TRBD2	CASSLPSGVYTQYF	TGCGCCAGCAGCTTGCCTAGCGGGGTATATACGCAGTATTTT
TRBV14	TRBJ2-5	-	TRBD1	CASSHRTGKETQYF	TGTGCCAGCAGCCACCGGACAGGCAAAGAGACCCAGTACTTC
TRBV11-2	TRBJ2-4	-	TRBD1	CASSTRTGGFLAKNIQYF	TGTGCCAGCAGCACCCGGACAGGGGGCTTCCTAGCCAAAAACATTCAGTACTTC
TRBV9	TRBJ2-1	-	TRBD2	CASSAFSGGGDEQFF	TGTGCCAGCAGCGCCTTTAGCGGGGGGGGCGATGAGCAGTTCTTC
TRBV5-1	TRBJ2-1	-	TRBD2	CASSATLADYNEQFF	TGCGCCAGCAGCGCCACTCTAGCGGACTACAATGAGCAGTTCTTC
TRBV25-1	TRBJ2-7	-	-	CASSASPYEQYF	TGTGCCAGCAGTGCCTCCCCTTACGAGCAGTACTTC
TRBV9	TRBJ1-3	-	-	CASSAGQPYSGNTIYF	TGTGCCAGCAGCGCCGGACAGCCCTACTCTGGAAACACCATATATTTT
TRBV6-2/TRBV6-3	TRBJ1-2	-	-	CASSLQGSENTF	TGTGCCAGCAGTTTGCAGGGGTCGGAGAACACCTTC
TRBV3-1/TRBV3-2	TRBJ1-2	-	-	CASSPRFSYGYTF	TGTGCCAGCAGCCCCAGGTTCAGCTATGGCTACACCTTC
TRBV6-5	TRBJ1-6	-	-	CASSYSTANSPLHF	TGTGCCAGCAGTTACTCGACGGCCAATTCACCCCTCCACTTT
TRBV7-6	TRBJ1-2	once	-	CASSVSGTGYGYTF	TGTGCCAGCAGCGTCTCCGGGACGGGCTATGGCTACACCTTC
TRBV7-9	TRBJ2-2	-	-	CASSLQGFGELFF	TGTGCCAGCAGCTTACAGGGGTTCGGGGAGCTGTTTTTT
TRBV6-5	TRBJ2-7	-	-	CASRPAAALTEQYF	TGTGCCAGCAGACCCGCGGCCGCCCTTACCGAGCAGTACTTC